The sequence of this T cell receptor (beta chain) was determined in a study of shared clonotypes between healthy human individuals. The CDR3 has 14 amino acids. Germline V CDR1 and CDR2: LNHDA, SQIVND (reference sequence). The junction had 3 bases not matched to a gene; V was cut back by 6 bases and J by 0 bases. Assay: immunoSEQ multiplex PCR; the TCRdb copy retains only in-frame clones and omits some. The sample records over 950,000 clones, around three quarters being singletons. Sequenced sample: memory CD4+ T cells from PBMCs. The sample's subset: CD45RA-negative fraction. The sequence came from a man aged 18 to 35 in good health. Some clones in this sample may be carry-over from other donors' samples. The rearrangement uses TRBV19 and TRBJ1-1; 8 bases fit TRBD1. CDR3 in DNA: TGTGCCAGTAGCGACAGGGGTTTGAACACTGAAGCTTTCTTT. Translated, it gives CASSDRGLNTEAFF. Variable domain in full (rest from reference TRBV19 and TRBJ1-1): DGGITQSPKYLFRKEGQNVTLSCEQNLNHDAMYWYRQDPGQGLRLIYYSQIVNDFQKGDIAEGYSVSREKKESFPLTVTSAQKNPTAFYLCASSDRGLNTEAFFGQGTRLTVV.